Sequencing of this T cell receptor beta chain was carried out in a study of shared clonotypes between healthy human individuals. This table comes from immunoSEQ multiplex PCR, and its TCRdb copy is limited to in-frame clones, with some not included. The sample lists just over 2,000,000 clones, about 94% occurring once. This clone was recorded once. Positive CCR7 selection of CD45RO-negative cells yielded the naive CD8 cells, and terminally differentiated effector memory CD45RA+ cells were excluded. The material sequenced was naive CD8+ T cells sorted from blood. The receptor's source is a man aged 18 to 30 in good health.

The chain's CDR3 is CASSLGLQNPYEQYF. CDR3 sequence (DNA): TGCGCCAGCAGCCTCGGACTGCAGAATCCCTACGAGCAGTACTTC. The V gene is TRBV4-1, the J gene TRBJ2-7, with D maybe TRBD2 (5 bases). V was pared by 4 bases and J by 2 bases, with 15 bases between. Germline V gives CDR1 MGHRA, CDR2 YSYEKL. The CDR3 consists of 15 residues.